This entry features one T cell receptor beta chain sequence. The PCR contained 60 Vbeta and 13 Jbeta primers. TCRdb's copy holds only in-frame clones and misses some; the assay was immunoSEQ multiplex PCR. This table has about 170,000 clones, around 83% appearing once. The sample is drawn from a study of cytomegalovirus exposure and HLA in healthy donors. This CDR3 spans 15 amino acids. This rearrangement joins TRBV1 to TRBJ1-5. TRBV1 constitutes a pseudogene. The receptor was derived from a man between 18 and 35 years old in good health and CMV-seropositive. The specimen was PBMCs. CDR3 coding DNA: TGCACCAGCAGCCAAGATCTCGGAGTTGAAGAGCCCCAGCATTTT. Encoded protein: CTSSQDLGVEEPQHF.